This T cell receptor beta chain came from a study of T cells in Graves' hyperthyroidism and ophthalmopathy. For the study at large: At the time of initial diagnosis and before any treatment, peripheral blood was collected.

The sample, blood from the first hyperthyroidism diagnosis, precedes any ophthalmopathy symptoms. This clonotype came up many times. Its matching antigen is unknown. Possible read error: a much larger clone is one base away. Study results and caveats: Blood samples included most of the expanded thyroid clonotypes exceeding 0.001. Separating ophthalmopathy from stable hyperthyroidism was achieved by a 13 V-J model.

Amplification of TCR beta CDR3 regions was performed using RNA transcripts as template. Researchers ran a first-round RT-PCR on the TCR CDR3 using the HTBI primer set. TCRdb re-called the multiplex PCR reads with MiXCR, one entry per CDR3 protein. Of 280,000 or so distinct CDR3 sequences listed, 25% to 30% are singletons. This receptor was taken from a man between 40 and 49 years old with Graves' hyperthyroidism that later progressed to Graves' ophthalmopathy. Sequenced: blood.

CDR3 loop: CASSLTGISPLNF. In nucleotides, the CDR3 is TGTGCCAGCAGTTTGACAGGGATCTCACCCCTCAACTTT. The rearrangement uses TRBV12-3 or TRBV12-4 and TRBJ1-6; TRBD1 agrees at 7 bases. This CDR3 is 13 amino acids long.